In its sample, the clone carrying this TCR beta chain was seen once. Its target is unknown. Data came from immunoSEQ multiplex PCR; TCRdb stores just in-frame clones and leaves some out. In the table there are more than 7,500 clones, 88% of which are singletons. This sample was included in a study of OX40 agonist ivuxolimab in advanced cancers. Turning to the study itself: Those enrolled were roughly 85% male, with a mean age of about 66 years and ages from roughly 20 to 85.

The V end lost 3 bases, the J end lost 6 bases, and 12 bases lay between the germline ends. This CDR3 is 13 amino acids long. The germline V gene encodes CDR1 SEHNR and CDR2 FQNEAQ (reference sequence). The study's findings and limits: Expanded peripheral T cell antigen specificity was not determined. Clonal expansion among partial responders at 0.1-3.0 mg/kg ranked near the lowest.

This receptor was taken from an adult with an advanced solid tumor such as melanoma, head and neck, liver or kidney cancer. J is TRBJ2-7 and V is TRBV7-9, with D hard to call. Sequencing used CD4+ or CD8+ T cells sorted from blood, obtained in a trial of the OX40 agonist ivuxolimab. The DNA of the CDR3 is TGTGCCAGCAGCTTCCCCCTAGAACGCGAGCAGTACTTC. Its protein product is CASSFPLEREQYF. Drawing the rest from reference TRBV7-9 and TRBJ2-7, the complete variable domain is DTGVSQNPRHKITKRGQNVTFRCDPISEHNRLYWYRQTLGQGPEFLTYFQNEAQLEKSRLLSDRFSAERPKGSFSTLEIQRTEQGDSAMYLCASSFPLEREQYFGPGTRLTVT.